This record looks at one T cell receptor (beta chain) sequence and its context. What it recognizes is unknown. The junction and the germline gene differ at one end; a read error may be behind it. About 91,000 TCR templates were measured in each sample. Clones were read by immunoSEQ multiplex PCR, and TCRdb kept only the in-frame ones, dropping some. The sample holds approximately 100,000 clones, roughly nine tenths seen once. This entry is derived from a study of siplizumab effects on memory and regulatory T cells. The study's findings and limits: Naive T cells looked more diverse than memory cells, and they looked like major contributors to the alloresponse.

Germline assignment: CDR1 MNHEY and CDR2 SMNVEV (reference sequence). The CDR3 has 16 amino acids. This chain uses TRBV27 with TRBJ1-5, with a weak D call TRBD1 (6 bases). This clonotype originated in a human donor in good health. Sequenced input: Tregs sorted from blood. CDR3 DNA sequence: TGTACCAGCAGTCCGAGGACAGCCCGAGAAGATCAGCCCCAGCATTTT. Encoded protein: CTSSPRTAREDQPQHF.